The entry that follows covers one T cell receptor (beta chain) sequence. This clonotype has a count of ten or more. No antigen is known for it. Base qualities are not recorded, but no much larger clone differs from it by a single base. Library preparation used 5' RACE. Sequenced on a NextSeq 500. In the TCR library protocol, unique molecular identifiers were attached to individual cDNA molecules to correct for PCR bias and sequencing error. TCR alpha and beta chains were both sequenced, and the abundances of alpha and beta sequences in each sample were closely correlated with each other. Processing in the source paper ran as follows. V gene, J gene and CDR3 annotation of TCR sequences was performed with Decombinator V4. Expanded TCRs were defined as changing significantly between any two time points under a Poisson model with p below 0.0001. TCR abundances were normalised to the total number of TCRs sequenced per sample and were expressed as counts per million. TRAV1-2 paired with TRAJ12, TRAJ20 or TRAJ33 defined MAIT TCRs, while TRAV10 paired with TRAJ18 defined iNKT TCRs. VDJdb, accessed 1 November 2021, was searched for CMV, EBV and SARS-CoV-2 annotated TCRs, with TCRs annotated for multiple antigens excluded. TCRdb cleaned the public reads at Q25 with fastp, built clones with MiXCR and kept in-frame beta chains. Duplicate CDR3 protein sequences are folded into a single record with the most common DNA and genes. None of the V and J calls come from the authors' own analysis; TCRdb made them. Across this sample there are about 90,000 distinct CDR3 sequences, with about an eighth seen only once. Jointly, the top ten make up 4% to 4.5% of the sample.

This sample is part of a study of early T cells in non-severe SARS-CoV-2 infection (dated by TCRdb to about 2021). About the study as a whole: Because TCR sequencing relied on bulk RNA taken from unsorted whole blood, pairing of alpha and beta chains was not possible.

Broad study findings and their caveats: VDJdb matching was skewed toward anti-spike CD8 responses and likely underestimated virus-specific expansions, missing private and CD4 specificities.

The study was a case-control design nested within a healthcare worker cohort in London, UK, with weekly nasopharyngeal swab PCR tests and blood sampling. Healthcare workers were recruited during the week of the UK lockdown, between 23 and 31 March 2020, and followed weekly for up to roughly 16 weeks. V and J are truncated by 3 bases and 11 bases respectively, leaving an intervening sequence of 13 bases. For CDR1 and CDR2, the germline V gene (reference sequence) lists DFQATT and SNEGSKA. The CDR3 starts with the cysteine, ends with the phenylalanine, and has 11 residues. The retained sequence is limited to the CDR3, 33 bases, with the frame set at the first base.

Recombination linked TRBV20-1 to TRBJ1-1; no confident D gene assignment can be made. The sequence was collected from an adult who was a healthcare worker with PCR-confirmed SARS-CoV-2 infection or an uninfected control (not recorded which). Source: whole blood, taken at baseline. The DNA is TGCAGTGCTAGGGTCGGGCGTACCGCTTTCTTT. Its protein is CSARVGRTAFF.